This T cell receptor beta chain is drawn from a study of cytomegalovirus exposure and HLA in healthy donors. Study-wide background: In an early release, HLA-typed donors contributed approximately 80 million unique TCR sequences.

J lost 3 bases, V lost 10 bases, and 24 bases had no gene match. The CDR3 is made up of 19 amino acids. The germline gives CDR1 SGDLS, CDR2 YYNGEE. About this clone: Its cognate antigen is unknown.

Study-wide points: Later on, a genetic analysis was performed. It linked a missense variant in DCLRE1C with V- and J-gene trimming of TCR beta.

In the PCR, 60 Vbeta and 13 Jbeta primers were used. Libraries were prepared by immunoSEQ multiplex PCR; TCRdb keeps only in-frame clonotypes and omits some of them. The sample includes 100,000 to 150,000 clones, around three quarters seen only once; the top ten take about 3%. The receptor comes from a woman aged 55-75 years in good health and CMV-seropositive. J is TRBJ1-5 and V is TRBV9; TRBD1 agrees at 8 bases. Sequences were obtained from PBMCs. For the CDR3, the DNA is TGTGCCCCAGCACGAAATGGGGACAGGAACCCCATGACCAATCAGCCCCAGCATTTT. Translated: CAPARNGDRNPMTNQPQHF.